This is a list of T cell receptor beta chains from one sample in a study of blood T cell repertoires in COVID-19. Sequencing used immunoSEQ multiplex PCR; TCRdb keeps in-frame clones, though not all of them. This sample has about 200,000 clones, with around nine tenths found just once. Sample: peripheral blood. Receptors originate from a man over 45 with COVID-19, enrolled during active disease. Each CDR3 is given with its conserved first and last residue. The D gene is left open where the match is weak. Not every row has a clone size; where given, it reads once, few, many or a size class.

j_call d_call v_call clone_size cdr3_aa cdr3_nt
TRBJ2-3 TRBD2 TRBV19 few CASSTTSFSSDTQYF TGTGCCAGTAGCACGACTAGCTTCAGCTCAGATACGCAGTATTTT
TRBJ1-1 - TRBV27 once CASRAGVGYDMNTEAFF TGTGCCAGCAGGGCGGGGGTGGGTTATGACATGAACACTGAAGCTTTCTTT
TRBJ2-2 TRBD1 TRBV19 once CASKNGQGIGELFF TGTGCCAGTAAGAACGGACAGGGAATCGGGGAGCTGTTTTTT
TRBJ2-2 - TRBV6-1 - CASSETSSTGELFF TGTGCCAGCAGTGAAACTAGCAGCACCGGGGAGCTGTTTTTT
TRBJ2-3 TRBD2 TRBV9 - CASSASRPSSSGSWTDTQYF TGTGCCAGCAGCGCTAGTAGGCCCTCGTCTAGCGGGAGTTGGACAGATACGCAGTATTTT
TRBJ2-1 TRBD2 TRBV29-1 once CSVENKAGRYEQFF TGCAGCGTTGAAAATAAAGCGGGAAGGTATGAGCAGTTCTTC
TRBJ2-1 TRBD1 TRBV6-1 - CASRDRVGGNEQFF TGTGCCAGCAGAGACAGGGTGGGCGGCAATGAGCAGTTCTTC
TRBJ1-3 TRBD1 TRBV6-5 - CASNGQGHTIYF TGTGCCAGCAACGGACAGGGCCACACCATATATTTT
TRBJ2-1 - TRBV5-4 - CASSLGPPGNNEQFF TGTGCCAGCAGCTTGGGGCCCCCGGGTAACAATGAGCAGTTCTTC
TRBJ2-1 TRBD2 TRBV24-1 - CATSDSQLAGGYNEQFF TGTGCCACCAGTGATTCGCAACTAGCGGGGGGATACAATGAGCAGTTCTTC
TRBJ2-7 TRBD2 TRBV27 - CASSWTSLGHEQYF TGTGCCAGCAGCTGGACTAGCCTTGGTCACGAGCAGTACTTC
TRBJ1-2 - TRBV30 - CAWNSGSSGYTF TGTGCCTGGAATTCGGGTTCTTCAGGCTACACCTTC
TRBJ1-1 - TRBV7-9 - CASSLNRDNTEAFF TGTGCCAGCAGCCTCAACAGGGACAACACTGAAGCTTTCTTT
TRBJ2-1 - TRBV29-1 - CSVRREGSYNEQFF TGCAGCGTTCGGAGGGAAGGCTCCTACAATGAGCAGTTCTTC
TRBJ1-6 TRBD1 TRBV7-9 few CASSSGTAYNSPLHF TGTGCCAGCAGCTCCGGGACAGCCTATAATTCACCCCTCCACTTT
TRBJ2-7 - TRBV6-6 - CASSYVRGYEQYF TGTGCCAGCAGTTACGTCAGGGGCTACGAGCAGTACTTC
TRBJ2-3 - TRBV28 - CASSLSRPSTDTQYF TGTGCCAGCAGTTTATCTAGGCCTAGCACAGATACGCAGTATTTT
TRBJ2-1 - TRBV27 - CASSGLVAYNEQFF TGTGCCAGCAGCGGTCTAGTAGCTTACAATGAGCAGTTCTTC
TRBJ1-6 TRBD1 TRBV7-2 - CASSFIQGGSYNSPLHF TGTGCCAGCAGCTTCATACAGGGGGGGTCCTATAATTCACCCCTCCACTTT
TRBJ1-4 TRBD1 TRBV7-9 - CASSLADRGIEKLFF TGTGCCAGCAGCTTAGCGGACAGGGGAATTGAAAAACTGTTTTTT
TRBJ1-1 - TRBV6-5 once CASSVQDRYTEAFF TGTGCCAGCAGCGTACAGGATAGGTACACTGAAGCTTTCTTT
TRBJ1-2 - TRBV10-3 - CAISESLTGPNYYGYTF TGTGCCATCAGTGAGTCACTGACAGGCCCTAACTACTATGGCTACACCTTC
TRBJ1-1 - TRBV12-3/TRBV12-4 - CASSLGERDEAFF TGTGCCAGCAGTTTAGGGGAGAGAGATGAAGCTTTCTTT
TRBJ2-3 TRBD2 TRBV5-1 - CASSPLAGGPDTQYF TGCGCCAGCAGCCCCCTAGCGGGAGGGCCAGATACGCAGTATTTT
TRBJ2-7 TRBD1 TRBV29-1 - CSVGLSGQVIYEQYF TGCAGCGTTGGCCTTTCGGGACAGGTGATCTACGAGCAGTACTTC
TRBJ1-2 - TRBV28 - CASRDGGPYGYTF TGTGCCAGCAGAGACGGGGGTCCATATGGCTACACCTTC
TRBJ1-1 - TRBV6-5 - CASSIARGTEAFF TGTGCCAGCAGTATAGCCAGGGGCACTGAAGCTTTCTTT
TRBJ2-7 - TRBV3-1/TRBV3-2 - CASRGVNPYEQYF TGTGCCAGCAGGGGAGTAAACCCCTACGAGCAGTACTTC
TRBJ2-7 - TRBV19 - CASSTPGGASPYEQYF TGTGCCAGTAGTACGCCCGGGGGTGCCTCCCCCTACGAGCAGTACTTC
TRBJ2-2 TRBD2 TRBV7-3 - CASSLGLAETGELFF TGTGCCAGCAGCCTAGGACTAGCGGAGACCGGGGAGCTGTTTTTT
TRBJ2-2 - TRBV18 few CASSRARSSTGELFF TGTGCCAGCTCACGCGCCCGGTCGTCCACCGGGGAGCTGTTTTTT
TRBJ1-5 TRBD1 TRBV6-1 - CASSVWQGVTNQPQHF TGTGCCAGCAGTGTTTGGCAGGGGGTTACGAATCAGCCCCAGCATTTT
TRBJ1-1 TRBD1 TRBV6-2/TRBV6-3 - CASSYLYRGPERDTEAFF TGTGCCAGCAGTTACCTGTACAGGGGCCCCGAGAGGGACACTGAAGCTTTCTTT
TRBJ2-1 - TRBV5-4 - CASSLVGGNNEQFF TGTGCCAGCAGCTTGGTTGGCGGCAACAATGAGCAGTTCTTC
TRBJ2-7 - TRBV2 - CASTPRGSEQYF TGTGCCAGCACCCCAAGGGGGTCCGAGCAGTACTTC
TRBJ2-3 TRBD2 TRBV7-2 - CASSFGLASDTQYF TGTGCCAGCAGCTTCGGACTAGCCTCAGATACGCAGTATTTT
TRBJ2-1 TRBD1 TRBV11-2 - CASSFTPGQGGYNEQFF TGTGCCAGCAGCTTCACCCCGGGACAGGGGGGCTACAATGAGCAGTTCTTC
TRBJ2-1 TRBD2 TRBV5-8 once CASSLDRASGRQYEQFF TGTGCCAGCAGCTTGGACAGGGCTAGCGGGAGACAATATGAGCAGTTCTTC
TRBJ1-6 - TRBV25-1 - CASSEWGGLGNSPLHF TGTGCCAGCAGTGAATGGGGGGGCCTCGGGAATTCACCCCTCCACTTT
TRBJ1-2 - TRBV5-6 - CASSLAVSGSHGYTF TGTGCCAGCAGCTTGGCAGTTTCGGGGAGCCATGGCTACACCTTC
TRBJ1-6 TRBD1 TRBV3-1/TRBV3-2 - CASSQDGQGAYNSPLHF TGTGCCAGCAGCCAAGACGGACAGGGGGCTTATAATTCACCCCTCCACTTT
TRBJ1-6 TRBD1 TRBV5-6 few CASSWYMTEGGQGNSPLHF TGTGCCAGCAGCTGGTATATGACAGAAGGGGGACAGGGGAATTCACCCCTCCACTTT
TRBJ2-5 - TRBV6-6 - CASSYSRPGETQYF TGTGCCAGCAGTTACTCGAGGCCCGGGGAGACCCAGTACTTC
TRBJ2-5 - TRBV27 - CASTPTLRTQETQYF TGTGCCAGCACCCCAACCCTTAGAACTCAAGAGACCCAGTACTTC
TRBJ1-2 - TRBV10-1 - CASSDRGVTRPAEIF TGCGCCAGCAGTGATCGAGGAGTAACCCGTCCCGCCGAAATCTTC
TRBJ2-3 TRBD1 TRBV6-2/TRBV6-3 - CASSPGQGTKGQYF TGTGCCAGCAGCCCCGGACAGGGAACGAAAGGGCAGTATTTT
TRBJ1-2 TRBD1 TRBV5-1 - CASSSDRGRGYGYTF TGCGCCAGCAGCTCGGACAGGGGGCGAGGCTATGGCTACACCTTC
TRBJ1-2 - TRBV9 - CASSPRSGRTYGYTF TGTGCCAGCAGTCCCAGGTCAGGGCGGACCTATGGCTACACCTTC
TRBJ1-5 TRBD1 TRBV2 - CASSTTGLHDQPQHF TGTGCCAGCAGTACGACAGGGCTTCACGATCAGCCCCAGCATTTT